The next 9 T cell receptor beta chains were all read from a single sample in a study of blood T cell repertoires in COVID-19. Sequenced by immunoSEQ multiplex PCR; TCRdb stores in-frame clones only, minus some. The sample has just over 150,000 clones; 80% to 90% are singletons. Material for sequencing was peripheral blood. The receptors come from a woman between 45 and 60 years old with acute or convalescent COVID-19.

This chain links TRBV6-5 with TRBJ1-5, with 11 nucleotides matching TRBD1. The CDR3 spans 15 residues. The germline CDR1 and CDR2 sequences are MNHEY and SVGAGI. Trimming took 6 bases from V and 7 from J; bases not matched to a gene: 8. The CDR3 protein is CASRRTGGTGQPQHF. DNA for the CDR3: TGTGCCAGCAGAAGGACAGGGGGCACCGGGCAGCCCCAGCATTTT.

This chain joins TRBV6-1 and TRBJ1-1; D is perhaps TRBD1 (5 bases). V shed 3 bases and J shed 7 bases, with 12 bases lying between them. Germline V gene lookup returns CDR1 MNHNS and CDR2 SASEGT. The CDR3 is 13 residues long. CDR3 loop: CASSEGGRGEAFF. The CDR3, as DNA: TGTGCCAGCAGTGAGGGGGGTCGGGGTGAAGCTTTCTTT.

CDR3 protein: CSAEANTEAFF. In DNA form, the CDR3 reads TGCAGTGCTGAGGCTAACACTGAAGCTTTCTTT. V gene TRBV20-1 combines with J gene TRBJ1-1; D remains unclear. Germline V gene lookup returns CDR1 DFQATT and CDR2 SNEGSKA (reference sequence). Trimming stripped 5 bases from V and 2 bases from J, with 6 bases between. The CDR3 consists of 11 residues.

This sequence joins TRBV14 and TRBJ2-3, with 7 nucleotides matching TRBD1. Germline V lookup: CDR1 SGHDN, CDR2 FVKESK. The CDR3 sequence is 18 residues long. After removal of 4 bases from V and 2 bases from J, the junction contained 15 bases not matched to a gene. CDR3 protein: CASSPKTGYPRYTDTQYF. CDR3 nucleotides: TGTGCCAGCAGCCCGAAGACAGGGTACCCCCGATACACAGATACGCAGTATTTT.

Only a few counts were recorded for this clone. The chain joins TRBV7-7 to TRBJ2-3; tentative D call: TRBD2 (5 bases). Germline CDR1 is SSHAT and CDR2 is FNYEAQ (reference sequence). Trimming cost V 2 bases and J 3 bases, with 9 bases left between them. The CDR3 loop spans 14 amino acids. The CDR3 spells CASSLTPGTDTQYF. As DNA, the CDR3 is TGTGCCAGCAGCTTAACGCCGGGGACAGATACGCAGTATTTT. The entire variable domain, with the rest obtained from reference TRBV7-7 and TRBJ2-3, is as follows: GAGVSQSPRYKVTKRGQDVTLRCDPISSHATLYWYQQALGQGPEFLTYFNYEAQPDKSGLPSDRFSAERPEGSISTLTIQRTEQRDSAMYRCASSLTPGTDTQYFGPGTRLTVL.

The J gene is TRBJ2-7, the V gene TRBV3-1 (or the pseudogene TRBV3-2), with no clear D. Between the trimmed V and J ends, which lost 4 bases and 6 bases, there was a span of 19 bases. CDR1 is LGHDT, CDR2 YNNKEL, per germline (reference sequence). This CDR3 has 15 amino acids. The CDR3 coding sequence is TGTGCCAGCAGCCCTATCGACACACATCTCTGCGAGCAGTACTTC. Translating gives CASSPIDTHLCEQYF.

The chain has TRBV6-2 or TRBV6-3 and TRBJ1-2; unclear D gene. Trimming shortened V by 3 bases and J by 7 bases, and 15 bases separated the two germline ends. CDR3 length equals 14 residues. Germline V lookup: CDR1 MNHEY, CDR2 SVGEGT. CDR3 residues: CASSYTRGKSGYTF. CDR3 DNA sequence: TGTGCCAGCAGTTATACGCGGGGTAAATCTGGCTACACCTTC.

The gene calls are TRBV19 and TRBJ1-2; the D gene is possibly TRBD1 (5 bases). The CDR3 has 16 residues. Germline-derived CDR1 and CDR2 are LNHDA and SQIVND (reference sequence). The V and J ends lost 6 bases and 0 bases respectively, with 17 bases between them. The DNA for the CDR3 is TGTGCCAGTAGAAATCCCGGGGCGGGAGCTAACTATGGCTACACCTTC. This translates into CASRNPGAGANYGYTF.

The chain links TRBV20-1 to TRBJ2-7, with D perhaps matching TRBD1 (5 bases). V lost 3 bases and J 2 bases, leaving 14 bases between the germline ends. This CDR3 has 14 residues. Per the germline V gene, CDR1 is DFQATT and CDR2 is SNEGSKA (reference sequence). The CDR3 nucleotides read TGCAGTGCTAGTTGGAGTAGGGGAACCTACGAGCAGTACTTC. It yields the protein CSASWSRGTYEQYF.